A single T cell receptor (beta chain) is shown here with its context. These data originate in a study of OX40 agonist ivuxolimab in advanced cancers. The overall study: Partial responses were achieved by three patients, of whom one had hepatocellular carcinoma and two had cutaneous melanoma.

Germline V CDR1 and CDR2: MGHRA, YSYEKL. V lost 1 base and J 0 bases, leaving 13 bases between the germline ends. The CDR3 runs to 17 residues. Repertoires were generated with immunoSEQ multiplex PCR, while TCRdb's copy carries only in-frame clones and drops some. The sample has about 60,000 clones, around four fifths seen once. This clonotype originated in an adult with an advanced solid tumor such as melanoma, head and neck, liver or kidney cancer. The sample in question was CD4+ or CD8+ T cells sorted from blood, obtained in a trial of the OX40 agonist ivuxolimab. The chain joins TRBV4-1 to TRBJ1-5; unclear D gene. The CDR3 DNA sequence: TGCGCCAGCAGCCAAGGGCGTGTACGGAATAGCAATCAGCCCCAGCATTTT. Translation gives CASSQGRVRNSNQPQHF.